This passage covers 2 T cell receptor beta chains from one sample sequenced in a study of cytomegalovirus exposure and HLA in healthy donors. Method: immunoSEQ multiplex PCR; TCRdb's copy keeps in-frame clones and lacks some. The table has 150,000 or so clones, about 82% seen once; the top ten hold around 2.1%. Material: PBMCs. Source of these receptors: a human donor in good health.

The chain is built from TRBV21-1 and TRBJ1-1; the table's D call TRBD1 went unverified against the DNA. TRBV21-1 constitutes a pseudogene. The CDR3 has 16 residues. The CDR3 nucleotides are TGTGCCAGTACGAGGACAGGGTCCGGGTCGAACACTGAAGCTTTCTTT. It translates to CASTRTGSGSNTEAFF.

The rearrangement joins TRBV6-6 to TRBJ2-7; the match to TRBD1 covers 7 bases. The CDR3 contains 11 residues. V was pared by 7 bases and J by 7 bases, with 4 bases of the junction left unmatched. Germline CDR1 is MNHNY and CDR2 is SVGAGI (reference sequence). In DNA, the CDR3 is TGTGCCAGCACCTCGACAGGGGAGCAGTACTTC. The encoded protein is CASTSTGEQYF.